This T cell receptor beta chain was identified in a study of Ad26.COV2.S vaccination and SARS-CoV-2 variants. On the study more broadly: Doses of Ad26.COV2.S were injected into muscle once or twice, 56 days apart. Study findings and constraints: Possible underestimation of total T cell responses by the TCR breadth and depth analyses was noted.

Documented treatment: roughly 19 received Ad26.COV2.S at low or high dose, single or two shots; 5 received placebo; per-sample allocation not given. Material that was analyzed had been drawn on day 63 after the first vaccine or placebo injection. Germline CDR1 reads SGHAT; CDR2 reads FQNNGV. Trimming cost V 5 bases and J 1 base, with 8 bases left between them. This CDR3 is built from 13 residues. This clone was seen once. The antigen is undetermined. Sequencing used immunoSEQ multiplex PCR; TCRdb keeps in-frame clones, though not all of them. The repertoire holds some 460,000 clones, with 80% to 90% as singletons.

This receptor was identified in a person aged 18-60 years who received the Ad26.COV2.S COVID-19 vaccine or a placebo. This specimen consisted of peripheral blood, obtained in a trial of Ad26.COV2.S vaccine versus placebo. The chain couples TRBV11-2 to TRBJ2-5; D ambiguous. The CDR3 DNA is TGTGCCAGCAGCCGAGGCTTCCAAGAGACCCAGTACTTC. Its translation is CASSRGFQETQYF.